These 13 T cell receptor beta chains came from one sample sequenced in a study of blood T cell repertoires in COVID-19. Clones were read by immunoSEQ multiplex PCR, and TCRdb kept only the in-frame ones, dropping some. Of 250,000 to 350,000 clones in the sample, about nine tenths were seen once. Sequenced material: peripheral blood. The receptor source for this set is a woman aged 45-59 years who had recovered from COVID-19.

The J gene is TRBJ2-1, the V gene TRBV18; D is perhaps TRBD2 (5 bases). The CDR3 covers 15 residues. The ends were cut back, 4 bases at V and 5 bases at J, with 15 bases in the middle. Germline V gene data show CDR1 as KGHSH and CDR2 as LQKENI. CDR3 sequence reads: CASSQSRETDNEQFF. Written as DNA, the CDR3 is TGTGCCAGCTCACAGTCGAGGGAAACTGACAATGAGCAGTTCTTC.

The J gene is TRBJ1-2, the V gene TRBV7-8; 8 bases align to TRBD1. V was pared by 5 bases and J by 7 bases, with 9 bases of the junction left unmatched. Germline-derived CDR1 and CDR2 are SGHVS and FQNEAQ. CDR3 size: 14 residues. CDR3 loop: CASSPRTGYGGYTF. DNA of the CDR3: TGTGCCAGCAGCCCTAGGACAGGGTATGGTGGCTACACCTTC. Drawing the rest from reference TRBV7-8 and TRBJ1-2, the complete variable domain is GAGVSQSPRYKVAKRGQDVALRCDPISGHVSLFWYQQALGQGPEFLTYFQNEAQLDKSGLPSDRFFAERPEGSVSTLKIQRTQQEDSAVYLCASSPRTGYGGYTFGSGTRLTVV.

This clone was detected a few times. The J gene is TRBJ2-1, the V gene TRBV3-1 (or the pseudogene TRBV3-2); no reliable D call. This CDR3 has 13 residues. V was cut by 4 bases and J by 7 bases, with 11 bases left in between. Germline assignment: CDR1 LGHDT and CDR2 YNNKEL (reference sequence). The CDR3 sequence is CASSLTSENEQFF. CDR3 DNA: TGTGCCAGCAGCCTCACCTCTGAGAATGAGCAGTTCTTC.

The V call is TRBV18, the J call TRBJ2-7; 10 bases agree with TRBD1. The CDR3 runs to 15 residues. V shed 1 base and J 5 bases; nucleotides not matched to a gene: 5. The germline gives CDR1 KGHSH, CDR2 LQKENI. This CDR3 reads CASSPRGTGDDEQYF. In DNA, the CDR3 is TGTGCCAGCTCACCACGAGGGACAGGGGATGACGAGCAGTACTTC.

As for this clone: The identical CDR3 is also encoded by other nucleotide sequences in the sample. V is TRBV4-3 and J is TRBJ1-1; unclear D gene. Germline values: CDR1 LGHNA, CDR2 YSLEER. The CDR3 covers 14 residues. Trimming took off 2 bases at V and 1 base at J, with 8 bases between the two ends. The CDR3 DNA follows: TGCGCCAGCAGCCAAACCGGAGGGAACACTGAAGCTTTCTTT. Its protein product is CASSQTGGNTEAFF.

This clone was found once. The chain couples TRBV30 to TRBJ1-4; 8 nucleotides agree with TRBD1. V shed 2 bases, J shed 8 bases, and the junction held 7 bases outside the gene matches. This CDR3 contains 14 residues. Germline V gene sequence: CDR1 GTSNPN, CDR2 SVGIG (reference sequence). The CDR3 DNA reads TGTGCCTGGAGTTTGGACAGGGCGGGAGAAAAACTGTTTTTT. This sequence encodes CAWSLDRAGEKLFF.

The chain combines TRBV4-2 with TRBJ1-1, with D tentatively TRBD1 (5 bases). The CDR3 extends over 14 amino acids. V was shortened by 0 bases and J by 4 bases, with 9 bases between the two germline ends. The germline V gene has CDR1 LGHNA and CDR2 YNFKEQ. CDR3 sequence reads: CASSQETVSTEAFF. The CDR3 nucleotides are TGTGCCAGCAGCCAAGAGACAGTCTCCACTGAAGCTTTCTTT.

The V and J genes are TRBV3-1 (or the pseudogene TRBV3-2) and TRBJ2-1, with 8 bases fitting TRBD2. The V gene end was trimmed by 1 base and the J gene end by 4 bases; junction bases not matched to a gene: 6. Germline CDR1 and CDR2: LGHDT and YNNKEL (reference sequence). This CDR3 has 16 residues. The chain's CDR3 is CASSQAAGGMYNEQFF. The CDR3 DNA sequence: TGTGCCAGCAGCCAAGCGGCGGGAGGCATGTACAATGAGCAGTTCTTC.

The chain recombines TRBV11-3 with TRBJ2-3; 13 nucleotides line up with TRBD2. This CDR3 is built from 16 residues. V was clipped by 5 bases and J by 5 bases; unmatched bases: 7. Germline V gene lookup returns CDR1 SGHNT and CDR2 YENEEA. CDR3 region: CASSLGLAGVGDTQYF. As DNA, the CDR3 is TGTGCCAGCAGCCTCGGACTAGCGGGAGTGGGAGATACGCAGTATTTT.

The V gene is TRBV12-3 or TRBV12-4, the J gene TRBJ2-7; 8 bases line up with TRBD1. J lost 3 bases, V lost 3 bases, and 1 base had no gene match. This CDR3 region has 13 residues. The CDR3 protein is CASSFGTGYEQYF. The DNA of the CDR3 is TGTGCCAGCAGTTTCGGGACAGGCTACGAGCAGTACTTC.

The V and J genes are TRBV9 and TRBJ2-3; a weak D match, TRBD2 (6 bases). Germline lookup yields CDR1 SGDLS and CDR2 YYNGEE. This CDR3 is built from 15 residues. Trimming stripped 2 bases from V and 4 bases from J, with 14 bases between. CDR3 coding DNA: TGTGCCAGCAGCGTGGAGGGCCGAGGGGCAGATACGCAGTATTTT. Residues: CASSVEGRGADTQYF.

This rearrangement joins TRBV19 to TRBJ1-2, with no clear D. The germline CDR1 and CDR2 sequences are LNHDA and SQIVND (reference sequence). V dropped 3 bases and J dropped 4 bases, with 15 bases sitting between them. This CDR3 is built from 15 residues. The CDR3 bases are TGTGCCAGTAGTATCGATGCGAGCTCCATCTATGGCTACACCTTC. It is translated as CASSIDASSIYGYTF.

This clone was found a few times. J is TRBJ2-2 and V is TRBV6-6, with 11 positions matching TRBD2. Germline V gene lookup returns CDR1 MNHNY and CDR2 SVGAGI (reference sequence). The CDR3 consists of 15 residues. V was pared by 5 bases and J by 8 bases, with 7 bases of the junction left unmatched. CDR3 DNA: TGTGCCAGCAGTGCGTCTAGCGGGGGGACTGGGGAGCTGTTTTTT. This sequence encodes CASSASSGGTGELFF.